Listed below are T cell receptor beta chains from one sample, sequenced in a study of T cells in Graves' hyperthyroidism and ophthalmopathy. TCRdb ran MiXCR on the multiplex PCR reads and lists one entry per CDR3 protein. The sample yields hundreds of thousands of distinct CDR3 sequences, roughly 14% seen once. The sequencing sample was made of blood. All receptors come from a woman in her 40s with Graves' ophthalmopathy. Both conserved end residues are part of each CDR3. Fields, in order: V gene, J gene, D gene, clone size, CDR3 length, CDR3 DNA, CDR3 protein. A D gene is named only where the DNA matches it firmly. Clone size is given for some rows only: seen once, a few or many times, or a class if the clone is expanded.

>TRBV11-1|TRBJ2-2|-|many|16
TGTGCCAGCAATCAGGCCAAAGGAGGGAACACCGGGGAGCTGTTTTTT
CASNQAKGGNTGELFF
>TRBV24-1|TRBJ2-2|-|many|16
TGTGCCACCAGTGATTCAGACAGGGAGGACACCGGGGAGCTGTTTTTT
CATSDSDREDTGELFF
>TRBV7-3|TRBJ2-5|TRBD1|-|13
TGTGCCAGCAGTTTTACAGGGGCCGGGACCCAGTACTTC
CASSFTGAGTQYF
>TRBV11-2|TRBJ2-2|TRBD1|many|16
TGTGCCAGCAGCTTAATGACAGGGACGAACACCGGGGAGCTGTTTTTT
CASSLMTGTNTGELFF
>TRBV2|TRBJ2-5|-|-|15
TGTGCCAGCAGTGAATTCGAGGGAGTGGTGGAGACCCAGTACTTC
CASSEFEGVVETQYF
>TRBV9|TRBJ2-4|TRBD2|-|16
TGTGCCAGCAGCGTAGCTGGAGTAGCGGGAGAAAACATTCAGTACTTC
CASSVAGVAGENIQYF
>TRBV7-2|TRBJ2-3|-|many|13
TGTGCCAGCAGCTTAGCGGTACTCGATACGCAGTATTTT
CASSLAVLDTQYF
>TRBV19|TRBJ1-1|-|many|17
TGTGCCAGTAGGACACCCCCTGGGGCTGGGATGAACACTGAAGCTTTCTTT
CASRTPPGAGMNTEAFF
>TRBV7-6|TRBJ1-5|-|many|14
TGTGCCAGCAGCTTACGGGGGGGAGATCAGCCCCAGCATTTT
CASSLRGGDQPQHF
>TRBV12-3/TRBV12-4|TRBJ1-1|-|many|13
TGTGCCAGCAGCTCGGGAGTAGGGACTGAAGCTTTCTTT
CASSSGVGTEAFF
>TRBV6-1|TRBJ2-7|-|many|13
TGTGCCAGCAGTGAAAGTTCCTGGGCCGAGCAGTACTTC
CASSESSWAEQYF
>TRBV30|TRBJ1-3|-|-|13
TGTGCCTGGAACCCGGGATCAGGAAACACCATATATTTT
CAWNPGSGNTIYF
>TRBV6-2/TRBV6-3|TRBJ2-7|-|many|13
TGTGCCAGCCAACGGGACTCTTGGAACGAGCAGTACTTC
CASQRDSWNEQYF
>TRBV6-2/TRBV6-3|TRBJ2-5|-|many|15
TGTGCCAGCAGTTATCCGCCTCCGGCCCCCGAGACCCAGTACTTC
CASSYPPPAPETQYF
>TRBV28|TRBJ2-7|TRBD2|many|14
TGTGCCAGCAGTTTGGGACTAGGCCCCTACGAGCAGTACTTC
CASSLGLGPYEQYF
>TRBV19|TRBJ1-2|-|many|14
TGTGCCACCTCCCGGGACCGCACTAACTATGGCTACACCTTC
CATSRDRTNYGYTF
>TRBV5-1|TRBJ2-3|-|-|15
TGCGCCAGCAGCTCGGGACAACTGCCTGAGTATACGCAGTATTTT
CASSSGQLPEYTQYF
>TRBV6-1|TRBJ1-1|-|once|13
TGTGCCAGCAGTCCCGGCGACCTCACTGAAGCTTTCTTT
CASSPGDLTEAFF
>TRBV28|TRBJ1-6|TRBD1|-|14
TGTGCCAGCAGTTTATTCCAGGGGGGTTCACCCCTCCACTTT
CASSLFQGGSPLHF
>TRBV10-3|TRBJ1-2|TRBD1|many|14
TGTGCCATCAAAATGACAGGGGTTGAGGATGGCTACACCTTC
CAIKMTGVEDGYTF
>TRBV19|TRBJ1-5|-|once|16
TGTGCCAGTATCGGGACAACTCGTTATAGCAATCAGCCCCAGCATTTT
CASIGTTRYSNQPQHF
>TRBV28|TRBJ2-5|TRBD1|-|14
TGTGCCAGCAGCGACACAGGGGGCAAAGAGACCCAGTACTTC
CASSDTGGKETQYF
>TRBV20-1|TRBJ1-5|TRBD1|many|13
TGCAGTGCGTGGACAGGGATCAATCAGCCCCAGCATTTT
CSAWTGINQPQHF
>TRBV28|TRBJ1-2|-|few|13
-
CATSPGDSYGCTF
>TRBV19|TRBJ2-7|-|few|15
TGTGCCAGTACCCCTGGACTTTCTAGCTCCTACGAGCAGTACTTC
CASTPGLSSSYEQYF
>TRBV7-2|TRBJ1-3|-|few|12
TGTGCCAGCAGCTTGCCGGGACACTCCCAATTTTTC
CASSLPGHSQFF
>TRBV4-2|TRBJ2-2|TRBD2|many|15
TGTGCCAGCAGCCAAGCGACTAGCGGGTGGGGGGAGCTGTTTTTT
CASSQATSGWGELFF
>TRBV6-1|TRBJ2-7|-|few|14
TGTGCCAGCAGCCTCGGAGAGGGGGGCTACGAGCAGTGCTTC
CASSLGEGGYEQCF
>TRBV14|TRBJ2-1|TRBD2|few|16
TGTGCCAGCAGCCTACTAGCGGGAGTCTCCTACAATGAGCAGTTCTTC
CASSLLAGVSYNEQFF
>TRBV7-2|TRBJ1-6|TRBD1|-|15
TGTGCCAGCAGCAAGACAGGGGCTTATAATTCACCCCTCCACTTT
CASSKTGAYNSPLHF
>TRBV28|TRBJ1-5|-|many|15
TGTGCCAGCAGTGTGGCAGTACGGTTAGATCAGCCCCAGCATTTT
CASSVAVRLDQPQHF
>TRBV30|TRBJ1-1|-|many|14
TGTGCCTGGAGTCGGGGGGCGGGGGGCACTGAAGCTTTCTTT
CAWSRGAGGTEAFF
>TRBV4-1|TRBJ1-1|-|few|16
TGCGCCACCCAAAAACTAAAAGGCAGAATGAACACTGAAGCTTTCTTT
CATQKLKGRMNTEAFF